The 19 T cell receptor beta chains below were found in one sample sequenced in a study of T cells in Graves' hyperthyroidism and ophthalmopathy. It was RNA transcripts that yielded the amplified TCR beta CDR3 regions. The study used the HTBI primer set for a first-round RT-PCR of the TCR CDR3. TCRdb reprocessed the multiplex PCR reads via MiXCR and lists one record per CDR3 protein. Here the sample spans 550,000 to 800,000 distinct CDR3 sequences, around 17% being singletons. Sequences were obtained from blood. The receptors originated from a young man with Graves' hyperthyroidism.

The rearrangement uses TRBV30 and TRBJ2-3, with TRBD1 matching over 9 bases. Germline V gene lookup returns CDR1 GTSNPN and CDR2 SVGIG (reference sequence). After removal of 4 bases from V and 7 bases from J, the junction contained 6 bases not matched to a gene. This CDR3 region has 13 residues. The CDR3, as DNA: TGTGCCTGGACGGGACAGGGACCCAATACGCAGTATTTT. Translated, it gives CAWTGQGPNTQYF.

This clonotype was counted between two and nine times. The chain uses TRBV28 and TRBJ2-1, with 8 bases that match TRBD2. The germline V gene encodes CDR1 MDHEN and CDR2 SYDVKM. The junction had 11 bases not matched to a gene; V was cut back by 3 bases and J by 7 bases. This CDR3 contains 16 residues. The CDR3 DNA is TGTGCCAGCAGTTTCGTCGGGCTAGCGGGTCAGAATGAGCAGTTCTTC. Translation: CASSFVGLAGQNEQFF.

This clonotype has ten or more counts. V gene TRBV28 combines with J gene TRBJ2-5; D gene ambiguous. The CDR3 is 14 amino acids. Trimming removed 8 bases at V and 1 base at J, with 14 bases between. Germline CDR1 MDHEN, CDR2 SYDVKM. Here the CDR3 reads CASEDRTLQETQYF. As DNA, the CDR3 is TGTGCCAGCGAAGATCGGACGCTCCAAGAGACCCAGTACTTC.

This clonotype has a count of ten or more. The gene calls are TRBV12-3 or TRBV12-4 and TRBJ1-5, with D perhaps matching TRBD1 (6 bases). CDR3 length: 15 amino acids. V was cut by 6 bases and J by 6 bases, with 18 bases left in between. The CDR3 DNA reads as TGTGCCAGCAGCTACGGGCAGGGAGGGGGTCAGCCCCAGCATTTT. Translation: CASSYGQGGGQPQHF.

There are many counts of this clonotype. The V gene is TRBV20-1, the J gene TRBJ2-5; 11 nucleotides line up with TRBD1. The V and J ends lost 5 bases and 5 bases, in that order; junction bases with no gene match: 7. Germline values: CDR1 DFQATT, CDR2 SNEGSKA (reference sequence). The CDR3 loop spans 14 amino acids. The CDR3 reads CSAGGQGASETQYF. The CDR3 coding sequence is TGCAGTGCTGGTGGACAGGGGGCAAGTGAGACCCAGTACTTC.

The chain joins TRBV27 to TRBJ2-1; 9 nucleotides align to TRBD2. The CDR3 has 16 residues. V was pared by 2 bases and J by 4 bases, with 6 bases of the junction left unmatched. Germline CDR1 reads MNHEY; CDR2 reads SMNVEV (reference sequence). CDR3 in DNA: TGTGCCAGCAGTTTAGATAGCGGGGGATTTTACAATGAGCAGTTCTTC. Protein sequence: CASSLDSGGFYNEQFF.

There are a few counts of this clonotype. The chain uses TRBV7-9 and TRBJ2-7; either TRBD1 or TRBD2 may supply D (5 bases each). V was clipped by 1 base and J by 4 bases, with 11 bases between them. This CDR3 is built from 14 residues. Germline V gene lookup returns CDR1 SEHNR and CDR2 FQNEAQ (reference sequence). Here the CDR3 reads CASSLGDRYYEQYF. The CDR3 DNA is TGTGCCAGCAGCTTAGGGGACCGTTATTACGAGCAGTACTTC.

The V gene is TRBV5-4, the J gene TRBJ2-1; possible D gene TRBD1, 6 bases. The germline CDR1 and CDR2 sequences are SGHNT and YYREEE (reference sequence). Trimming took 3 bases from V and 0 from J, leaving 10 bases between them. This CDR3 region has 15 residues. The chain's CDR3 is CASSSPQGSYNEQFF. The CDR3 bases are TGTGCCAGCAGCTCCCCACAGGGCTCCTACAATGAGCAGTTCTTC.

This clonotype was recorded at least ten times. The chain couples TRBV2 to TRBJ2-3; 11 nucleotides match TRBD2. Germline V gives CDR1 SNHLY, CDR2 FYNNEI. This CDR3 is 16 amino acids long. The V segment lost 6 bases and the J segment 3 bases; nucleotides outside the gene matches: 8. CDR3 DNA sequence: TGTGCCAGCAGCGGCACTAGCGGGAGATGGACAGATACGCAGTATTTT. It is translated as CASSGTSGRWTDTQYF. The complete variable domain, with remaining parts taken from reference TRBV2 and TRBJ2-3, reads EPEVTQTPSHQVTQMGQEVILRCVPISNHLYFYWYRQILGQKVEFLVSFYNNEISEKSEIFDDQFSVERPDGSNFTLKIRSTKLEDSAMYFCASSGTSGRWTDTQYFGPGTRLTVL.

Ten or more counts support this clonotype. The J gene is TRBJ2-7, the V gene TRBV2, with D perhaps being TRBD1 or TRBD2 (5 bases each). Germline loops: CDR1 SNHLY, CDR2 FYNNEI. The V end was cut by 4 bases, the J end by 4 bases, with 11 bases between. The CDR3 has 13 residues. The CDR3 region has the DNA TGTGCCAGCAGTGGGGGACCCGGGTACGAGCAGTACTTC. This gives the protein CASSGGPGYEQYF.

The chain couples TRBV2 to TRBJ2-7, with TRBD2 identical over 13 bases. Germline CDR1 SNHLY, CDR2 FYNNEI. V trimming: 6 bases; J trimming: 1 base; junction bases outside the gene matches: 9. This CDR3 has 17 residues. In nucleotides, the CDR3 is TGTGCCAGCAGGCCGGGACTAGCGGGACCGAGGTCCTACGAGCAGTACTTC. Translated: CASRPGLAGPRSYEQYF. Using reference TRBV2 and TRBJ2-7 for the parts outside the CDR3, the full variable domain is EPEVTQTPSHQVTQMGQEVILRCVPISNHLYFYWYRQILGQKVEFLVSFYNNEISEKSEIFDDQFSVERPDGSNFTLKIRSTKLEDSAMYFCASRPGLAGPRSYEQYFGPGTRLTVT.

This chain joins TRBV29-1 and TRBJ2-3; TRBD1 matches 9 bases. V shed 3 bases and J 0 bases; nucleotides not matched to a gene: 7. Germline CDR1 is SQVTM and CDR2 is ANQGSEA. The CDR3 totals 16 residues. The CDR3, as DNA: TGCAGCGTTGACCCGGACAGGGGCACTAGCACAGATACGCAGTATTTT. This codes for CSVDPDRGTSTDTQYF.

This clonotype was recorded at least ten times. The chain recombines TRBV2 with TRBJ2-1, with TRBD2 matching 14 bases. The V gene's germline CDR1 is SNHLY and CDR2 FYNNEI. The V and J ends lost 3 bases and 6 bases, in that order; junction bases with no gene match: 1. The CDR3 sequence is 15 residues long. The CDR3 region is CASSDGTSGSNEQFF. The CDR3 DNA reads TGTGCCAGCAGTGACGGGACTAGCGGGAGCAATGAGCAGTTCTTC.

This clonotype occurred many times. The chain joins TRBV2 to TRBJ2-3; 7 nucleotides agree with TRBD1. The germline CDR1 and CDR2 sequences are SNHLY and FYNNEI. The CDR3 extends over 14 amino acids. The ends lost 3 bases at V and 4 bases at J; junction bases unmatched: 4. CDR3 DNA: TGTGCCAGCAGTGAGGGACAGCAACCAGATACGCAGTATTTT. It encodes CASSEGQQPDTQYF. Looking up the rest from reference TRBV2 and TRBJ2-3 gives the full variable domain: EPEVTQTPSHQVTQMGQEVILRCVPISNHLYFYWYRQILGQKVEFLVSFYNNEISEKSEIFDDQFSVERPDGSNFTLKIRSTKLEDSAMYFCASSEGQQPDTQYFGPGTRLTVL.

This clonotype was seen ten or more times. This chain links TRBV28 with TRBJ2-5, with D perhaps matching TRBD2 (6 bases). The V gene lost 3 bases and the J gene lost 0 bases, with 11 bases spanning the gap. The CDR3 length is 15 residues. CDR1 MDHEN and CDR2 SYDVKM come from the germline V gene. CDR3 sequence reads: CASSFPSVYQETQYF. The CDR3 DNA reads TGTGCCAGCAGTTTTCCTAGCGTCTACCAAGAGACCCAGTACTTC.

This clonotype has a count of ten or more. The genes are TRBV7-2 and TRBJ2-3, with D tentatively TRBD1 or TRBD2 (5 bases each). The germline V gene has CDR1 SGHTA and CDR2 FQGNSA. The CDR3 length is 15 residues. V was clipped by 5 bases and J by 2 bases, with 14 bases between them. DNA for the CDR3: TGTGCCAGCAGCCCATCGGGACCAAACACAGATACGCAGTATTTT. Its translation: CASSPSGPNTDTQYF.

This clonotype has only a few counts. The chain uses TRBV30 and TRBJ2-1; possible D gene TRBD2, 5 bases. Germline CDR1 reads GTSNPN; CDR2 reads SVGIG (reference sequence). This CDR3 has 18 amino acids. V was cut by 3 bases and J by 3 bases, with 24 bases left in between. CDR3 DNA: TGTGCCTGGAGAGCGCGTGTAATTGGGGAGATCGGCTACAATGAGCAGTTCTTC. The encoded protein is CAWRARVIGEIGYNEQFF.

This clonotype was detected only a few times. The chain is built from TRBV29-1 and TRBJ2-2; D is ambiguous. V lost 5 bases to trimming and J lost 6 bases, with 7 bases between them. There are 11 residues in the CDR3. Germline loops: CDR1 SQVTM, CDR2 ANQGSEA. CDR3 coding DNA: TGCAGCGTTAGACTGGCCGGGGAGCTGTTTTTT. Protein sequence: CSVRLAGELFF.

There are a few counts of this clonotype. The chain's CDR3 is CASTPASQGENTGELFF. The DNA for the CDR3 is TGTGCCAGCACCCCTGCCTCGCAGGGGGAGAACACCGGGGAGCTGTTTTTT. J is TRBJ2-2 and V is TRBV6-1, with TRBD1 matching over 7 bases. V gave up 7 bases and J gave up 1 base; unmatched junction bases: 12. Germline values: CDR1 MNHNS, CDR2 SASEGT. The CDR3 has 17 residues.